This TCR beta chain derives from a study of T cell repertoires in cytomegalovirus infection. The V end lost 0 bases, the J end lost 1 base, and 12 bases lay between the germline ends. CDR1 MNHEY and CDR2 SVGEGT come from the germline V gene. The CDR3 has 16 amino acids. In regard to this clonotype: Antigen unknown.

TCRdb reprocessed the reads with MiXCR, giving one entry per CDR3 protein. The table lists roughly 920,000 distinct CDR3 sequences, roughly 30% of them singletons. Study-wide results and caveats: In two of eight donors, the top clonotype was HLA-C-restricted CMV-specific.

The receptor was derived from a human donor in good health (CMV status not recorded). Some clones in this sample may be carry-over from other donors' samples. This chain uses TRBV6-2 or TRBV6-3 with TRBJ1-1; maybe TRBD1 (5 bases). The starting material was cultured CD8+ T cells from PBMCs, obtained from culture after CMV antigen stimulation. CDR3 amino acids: CASSYSPGPPNTEAFF. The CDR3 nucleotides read TGTGCCAGCAGTTACTCGCCAGGGCCCCCGAACACTGAAGCTTTCTTT.